The 26 T cell receptor beta chains below were found in one sample sequenced in a study of blood T cell repertoires in COVID-19. TCRdb's copy holds only in-frame clones and misses some; the assay was immunoSEQ multiplex PCR. This sample has over 200,000 clones; about 89% occur once, and the top ten carry 4.8%. The specimen was peripheral blood. All receptors come from a woman aged 40 to 50 with acute or convalescent COVID-19.

This clone showed up just a few times. The V and J genes are TRBV6-1 and TRBJ1-6, with 7 bases aligning to TRBD1. Germline lookup yields CDR1 MNHNS and CDR2 SASEGT. CDR3 length: 15 amino acids. V was clipped by 1 base and J by 10 bases; unmatched bases: 7. The CDR3 is CASSEGTGLGSPLHF. The CDR3 nucleotides read TGTGCCAGCAGTGAAGGGACAGGCTTGGGATCACCCCTCCACTTT.

The chain uses TRBV29-1 and TRBJ2-3; unclear D gene. Germline-derived CDR1 and CDR2 are SQVTM and ANQGSEA. The V end was cut by 1 base, the J end by 2 bases, with 7 bases between. This CDR3 region has 13 residues. CDR3 residues: CSVEGLYTDTQYF. Written as DNA, the CDR3 is TGCAGCGTTGAAGGACTGTACACAGATACGCAGTATTTT.

This clone is a singleton in its sample. The chain combines TRBV6-2 or TRBV6-3 with TRBJ2-7, with 10 nucleotides matching TRBD2. Unmatched junction bases numbered 10, after V lost 0 bases and J lost 2 bases. The germline V gene has CDR1 MNHEY and CDR2 SVGEGT. CDR3 length: 18 amino acids. The CDR3 sequence is CASSYSPHLAGVPYEQYV. Written as DNA, the CDR3 is TGTGCCAGCAGTTACTCCCCCCACCTAGCGGGGGTCCCCTACGAGCAGTACGTC.

The chain couples TRBV18 to TRBJ2-6; 8 nucleotides align to TRBD1. The CDR3 has 16 amino acids. V was clipped by 4 bases and J by 2 bases; unmatched bases: 4. The germline gives CDR1 KGHSH, CDR2 LQKENI. CDR3 amino acids: CASSLQGAAGANVLTF. In nucleotides, the CDR3 is TGTGCCAGCTCACTCCAGGGGGCTGCTGGGGCCAACGTCCTGACTTTC.

V usage is TRBV10-2 and J usage is TRBJ1-2; D remains ambiguous. Between the trimmed V and J ends, which lost 4 bases and 8 bases, there was a span of 32 bases. The CDR3 consists of 19 residues. In germline, CDR1 is WSHSY, CDR2 SAAADI. The CDR3 region has the DNA TGCGCCAGCAGTGTATTTATCGGAGTGGTACGCACCCCGACGCTGGGCTACACCTTC. Protein sequence: CASSVFIGVVRTPTLGYTF.

This chain connects TRBV9 to TRBJ2-5; weak D call: TRBD2 (5 bases). The germline V and J ends were trimmed by 0 bases and 5 bases, with 14 bases remaining between them. This CDR3 region has 15 residues. Germline CDR1 reads SGDLS; CDR2 reads YYNGEE. CDR3 in DNA: TGTGCCAGCAGCGTAGCGGCGAGGGTGGGGGAGACCCAGTACTTC. This translates into CASSVAARVGETQYF.

The chain's CDR3 is CASSLRGLNNEQFF. The CDR3 DNA reads TGTGCCAGCAGCTTAAGGGGGCTCAACAATGAGCAGTTCTTC. This sequence joins TRBV7-2 and TRBJ2-1; 7 nucleotides line up with TRBD1. This CDR3 has 14 residues. Germline V gives CDR1 SGHTA, CDR2 FQGNSA. The ends lost 2 bases at V and 5 bases at J; junction bases unmatched: 3. Combining the CDR3 with reference TRBV7-2 and TRBJ2-1 gives the whole variable domain GAGVSQSPSNKVTEKGKDVELRCDPISGHTALYWYRQSLGQGLEFLIYFQGNSAPDKSGLPSDRFSAERTGGSVSTLTIQRTQQEDSAVYLCASSLRGLNNEQFFGPGTRLTVL.

The chain couples TRBV6-5 to TRBJ1-2; TRBD1 matches 7 bases. The CDR3 loop spans 12 amino acids. CDR1 MNHEY and CDR2 SVGAGI come from the germline V gene. With V trimmed by 5 bases and J by 6 bases, 3 bases remained unmatched. The CDR3: CASSLTGNGYTF. CDR3 in DNA: TGTGCCAGCAGTCTGACAGGGAATGGCTACACCTTC.

The CDR3 DNA is TGTGCCAGCAGCCTCACGGGACAGGGCCTAGGTGATACGCAGTATTTT. Translation gives CASSLTGQGLGDTQYF. The V call is TRBV13, the J call TRBJ2-3, with TRBD1 identical over 9 bases. Germline V gene sequence: CDR1 PRHDT, CDR2 FYEKMQ (reference sequence). This CDR3 is 16 amino acids long. V lost 5 bases to trimming and J lost 6 bases; unmatched junction nucleotides: 12.

V and J are TRBV5-1 and TRBJ2-2; D uncertain. This CDR3 contains 14 residues. V was cut by 3 bases and J by 7 bases, with 13 bases left in between. Germline V gene data show CDR1 as SGHRS and CDR2 as YFSETQ. The CDR3, as DNA: TGCGCCAGCAGCTCACCCCACAGTGGCGGGGAGCTGTTTTTT. Translating gives CASSSPHSGGELFF. Based on the CDR3 plus reference TRBV5-1 and TRBJ2-2, the full variable domain is KAGVTQTPRYLIKTRGQQVTLSCSPISGHRSVSWYQQTPGQGLQFLFEYFSETQRNKGNFPGRFSGRQFSNSRSEMNVSTLELGDSALYLCASSSPHSGGELFFGEGSRLTVL.

The chain recombines TRBV6-6 with TRBJ1-2; a possible D gene is TRBD1 (5 bases). Between the trimmed V and J ends, which lost 4 bases and 2 bases, there was a span of 11 bases. Germline V gene sequence: CDR1 MNHNY, CDR2 SVGAGI (reference sequence). The length of the CDR3 is 14 residues. CDR3 in amino acids: CASSSVTENYGYTF. As DNA, the CDR3 is TGTGCCAGCAGTTCCGTGACAGAAAACTATGGCTACACCTTC.

The rearrangement joins TRBV7-6 to TRBJ2-1, with a possible D match to TRBD2 (5 bases). The V gene's germline CDR1 is SGHVS and CDR2 FNYEAQ. The CDR3 contains 15 residues. The V end was cut by 1 base, the J end by 0 bases, with 7 bases between. The CDR3 DNA is TGTGCCAGCAGCTTAGAGCGGAGCTCCTACAATGAGCAGTTCTTC. Translated: CASSLERSSYNEQFF. The variable domain in full, completed from reference TRBV7-6 and TRBJ2-1, reads GAGVSQSPRYKVTKRGQDVALRCDPISGHVSLYWYRQALGQGPEFLTYFNYEAQQDKSGLPNDRFSAERPEGSISTLTIQRTEQRDSAMYRCASSLERSSYNEQFFGPGTRLTVL.

V gene TRBV19 combines with J gene TRBJ2-2; D may be TRBD2 (6 bases). The CDR3 has 16 amino acids. CDR1 and CDR2 from the germline V gene are LNHDA and SQIVND (reference sequence). Trimming took off 4 bases at V and 1 base at J, with 13 bases between the two ends. CDR3 nucleotides: TGTGCCAGTAGTAGCGGGATCCTGGGGAACACCGGGGAGCTGTTTTTT. Translated, it gives CASSSGILGNTGELFF.

A word on this clone: The sample has other DNA sequences that encode this CDR3 too. The genes are TRBV18 and TRBJ2-5; tentatively, D is TRBD1 (6 bases). The V gene's germline CDR1 is KGHSH and CDR2 LQKENI. The V end was cut by 2 bases, the J end by 4 bases, with 8 bases between. The CDR3 covers 13 residues. CDR3 sequence reads: CASSPGGAETQYF. In DNA form, the CDR3 reads TGTGCCAGCTCACCAGGGGGCGCAGAGACCCAGTACTTC.

The CDR3 reads CASSPLAGRSYNSPLHF. As DNA, the CDR3 is TGTGCCAGCAGCCCGCTGGCAGGCCGCTCCTATAATTCACCCCTCCACTTT. The chain couples TRBV9 to TRBJ1-6; D is undetermined. Trimming removed 4 bases from V and 0 bases from J, with 14 bases in between. Germline CDR1 SGDLS, CDR2 YYNGEE. The CDR3 runs to 17 residues.

J is TRBJ2-7 and V is TRBV2; D is undetermined. The CDR3 has 12 amino acids. Germline values: CDR1 SNHLY, CDR2 FYNNEI. In nucleotides, the CDR3 is TGTGTCAGCAGTGTCATGGCAGTGGAGCAGTACGTC. It is translated as CVSSVMAVEQYV.

V and J are TRBV19 and TRBJ1-5; TRBD1 is a possible D gene (6 bases). Trimming removed 6 bases at V and 6 bases at J, with 15 bases between. Per the germline V gene, CDR1 is LNHDA and CDR2 is SQIVND (reference sequence). The CDR3 contains 14 residues. In DNA, the CDR3 is TGTGCCAGTAGACACAGGGAGGGAACTCAGCCCCAGCATTTT. It is translated as CASRHREGTQPQHF.

The DNA of the CDR3 is TGTGCCAGCAGCCAACAGGGTTCTAATGAAAAACTGTTTTTT. Its protein product is CASSQQGSNEKLFF. This chain uses TRBV3-1 (or the pseudogene TRBV3-2) with TRBJ1-4, with D possibly being TRBD1 (5 bases). The CDR3 length is 14 residues. In germline, CDR1 is LGHDT, CDR2 YNNKEL (reference sequence). V was clipped by 2 bases and J by 3 bases, with 7 bases between them.

The chain couples TRBV18 to TRBJ1-1; D not certain. Germline V gene lookup returns CDR1 KGHSH and CDR2 LQKENI. The V end lost 8 bases, the J end lost 11 bases, and 21 bases lay between the germline ends. This CDR3 spans 13 amino acids. CDR3 sequence: CASRLLLGEDAFF. The CDR3 nucleotides read TGTGCCAGCCGACTGTTATTGGGTGAAGACGCTTTCTTT.

V is TRBV10-3 and J is TRBJ2-3, with TRBD1 matching 8 bases. This CDR3 is 15 amino acids long. With 10 bases clipped from V and 0 bases from J, the junction kept 9 bases outside the gene matches. CDR1 and CDR2 from the germline V gene are ENHRY and SYGVKD. This chain's CDR3 is CANRADRGSTDTQYF. CDR3 nucleotides: TGTGCCAATAGGGCCGACAGGGGAAGCACAGATACGCAGTATTTT.

The gene calls are TRBV5-1 and TRBJ1-6; 9 positions agree with TRBD1. Losses at the gene ends were 4 bases for V and 10 bases for J; bases not matched to a gene: 6. This CDR3 has 14 amino acids. CDR1 and CDR2 (germline): SGHRS, YFSETQ. The DNA for the CDR3 is TGCGCCAGCAGCCTGGGACAGGGAGAATCACCCCTCCACTTT. This translates into CASSLGQGESPLHF.

This chain uses TRBV5-1 with TRBJ2-2, with 8 nucleotides matching TRBD1. This CDR3 comprises 15 residues. Germline CDR1 reads SGHRS; CDR2 reads YFSETQ. The J segment lost 3 bases and the V segment lost 4 bases, leaving 5 bases of the junction unmatched. The DNA for the CDR3 is TGCGCCAGCAGCACCTCGACAGGGGACACCGGGGAGCTGTTTTTT. Its translation is CASSTSTGDTGELFF.

The chain joins TRBV9 to TRBJ2-5, with D possibly matching TRBD1 (7 bases). Germline lookup yields CDR1 SGDLS and CDR2 YYNGEE. The CDR3 covers 16 residues. V lost 2 bases, J lost 5 bases, and 19 bases lay in between. This CDR3 reads CASSVELQGGQETQYF. In DNA, the CDR3 is TGTGCCAGCAGCGTGGAACTTCAGGGGGGCCAGGAGACCCAGTACTTC. The complete variable domain, with remaining parts taken from reference TRBV9 and TRBJ2-5, reads DSGVTQTPKHLITATGQRVTLRCSPRSGDLSVYWYQQSLDQGLQFLIQYYNGEERAKGNILERFSAQQFPDLHSELNLSSLELGDSALYFCASSVELQGGQETQYFGPGTRLLVL.

CDR3 sequence: CAIRGPAESCEQYV. CDR3 bases: TGTGCCATAAGGGGCCCTGCTGAGTCTTGCGAGCAGTACGTC. The chain combines TRBV19 with TRBJ2-7, with TRBD1 as a possible D gene (5 bases). V was shortened by 10 bases and J by 6 bases, with 22 bases between the two germline ends. CDR3 length: 14 amino acids. Per germline, CDR1 LNHDA and CDR2 SQIVND (reference sequence).

This chain links TRBV20-1 with TRBJ1-1; D is unclear. Trimming removed 3 bases from V and 0 bases from J, with 11 bases in between. Germline CDR1 is DFQATT and CDR2 is SNEGSKA (reference sequence). The CDR3 totals 14 residues. This chain's CDR3 is CSASRLVLNTEAFF. The CDR3 DNA follows: TGCAGTGCTAGTAGACTGGTCTTGAACACTGAAGCTTTCTTT.

The J gene is TRBJ1-5, the V gene TRBV19; the match to TRBD1 covers 8 bases. The V gene's germline CDR1 is LNHDA and CDR2 SQIVND (reference sequence). The CDR3 extends over 17 amino acids. V was pared by 0 bases and J by 4 bases, with 8 bases of the junction left unmatched. CDR3 nucleotide sequence: TGTGCCAGTAGTATAGATGGACAGGGTTTACTTAATCAGCCCCAGCATTTT. It encodes CASSIDGQGLLNQPQHF.